The 11 T cell receptor beta chains listed next were all sequenced from one sample in a study of blood T cell repertoires in COVID-19. Clones were sequenced by immunoSEQ multiplex PCR, and TCRdb holds only the in-frame ones, with some missing. The sample shows 200,000 to 300,000 clones, about 86% of them seen only once. Sequencing used peripheral blood. These receptors originate from a woman aged 80 or older with acute or convalescent COVID-19.

This chain uses TRBV6-6 with TRBJ1-2; D is possibly TRBD1 (5 bases). With 6 bases removed from V and 5 bases from J, the gap between germline ends came to 19 bases. Germline CDR1 and CDR2: MNHNY and SVGAGI (reference sequence). The CDR3 length is 15 residues. The CDR3 DNA reads as TGTGCCAGCAGGTCCACCGGGGGAGGGTTTTATGGCTACACCTTC. It encodes CASRSTGGGFYGYTF.

The chain couples TRBV30 to TRBJ2-5, with 11 bases fitting TRBD2. There are 20 residues in the CDR3. J lost 8 bases, V lost 5 bases, and 28 bases had no gene match. Germline V CDR1 and CDR2: GTSNPN, SVGIG (reference sequence). This chain's CDR3 is CAWSSQGAELAGELASTQYF. The DNA of the CDR3 is TGTGCCTGGTCTTCTCAGGGGGCTGAACTAGCGGGGGAACTAGCCTCAACCCAGTACTTC.

This chain links TRBV2 with TRBJ1-4; D remains unclear. Germline assignment: CDR1 SNHLY and CDR2 FYNNEI. The CDR3 sequence is 14 residues long. The germline V and J ends were trimmed by 10 bases and 0 bases, with 12 bases remaining between them. CDR3 DNA sequence: TGTGCCATCCCGACCGGGGCAACTAATGAAAAACTGTTTTTT. This sequence encodes CAIPTGATNEKLFF.

The chain recombines TRBV13 with TRBJ1-2, with 9 bases that match TRBD1. CDR3 length: 15 amino acids. Looked up from germline, CDR1 is PRHDT and CDR2 is FYEKMQ (reference sequence). With V trimmed by 2 bases and J by 4 bases, 5 bases remained unmatched. CDR3 sequence reads: CASSLTNRGPYGYTF. As DNA, the CDR3 is TGTGCCAGCAGCTTAACGAACAGGGGGCCCTATGGCTACACCTTC.

This clone has only one observation. The rearrangement uses TRBV5-1 and TRBJ2-1; 12 positions agree with TRBD1. The CDR3 totals 16 residues. The germline V gene has CDR1 SGHRS and CDR2 YFSETQ. J was trimmed by 5 bases and V by 5 bases; bases with no gene match: 8. The chain's CDR3 is CASRGDRGLRHNEQFF. The DNA of the CDR3 is TGCGCCAGCAGGGGGGACAGGGGGCTGCGGCACAATGAGCAGTTCTTC.

The chain has TRBV2 and TRBJ1-5; 8 bases map to TRBD1. The CDR3 is made up of 15 amino acids. Trimming took 2 bases from V and 1 from J; bases not matched to a gene: 1. Germline V gives CDR1 SNHLY, CDR2 FYNNEI. The CDR3 DNA follows: TGTGCCAGCAGTGAACGGGACAGGAGCAATCAGCCCCAGCATTTT. This sequence encodes CASSERDRSNQPQHF. Variable domain in full (rest from reference TRBV2 and TRBJ1-5): EPEVTQTPSHQVTQMGQEVILRCVPISNHLYFYWYRQILGQKVEFLVSFYNNEISEKSEIFDDQFSVERPDGSNFTLKIRSTKLEDSAMYFCASSERDRSNQPQHFGDGTRLSIL.

The chain recombines TRBV5-1 with TRBJ1-1; tentatively, D is TRBD1 (6 bases). The CDR3 totals 15 residues. With 2 bases removed from V and 3 bases from J, the gap between germline ends came to 14 bases. Germline loops: CDR1 SGHRS, CDR2 YFSETQ. CDR3 region: CASSLGTNRDTEAFF. As DNA, the CDR3 is TGCGCCAGCAGCTTAGGGACAAACAGGGACACTGAAGCTTTCTTT.

This clone was found a few times. The chain employs TRBV5-6 and TRBJ1-2; 7 bases agree with TRBD1. The V gene's germline CDR1 is SGHDT and CDR2 YYEEEE. The CDR3 is 13 residues long. V lost 4 bases to trimming and J lost 4 bases; unmatched junction nucleotides: 4. In DNA, the CDR3 is TGTGCCAGCAGCGTCGGGACAGCCTATGGCTACACCTTC. As protein: CASSVGTAYGYTF.

The V gene is TRBV6-6, the J gene TRBJ2-1, with 7 bases identical to TRBD1. The length of the CDR3 is 15 residues. V lost 5 bases, J lost 4 bases, and 8 bases stayed unmatched. The germline gives CDR1 MNHNY, CDR2 SVGAGI (reference sequence). CDR3 DNA sequence: TGTGCCAGCAGTCCCCTACCGACAGGGTACAATGAGCAGTTCTTC. Residues: CASSPLPTGYNEQFF.

CDR3 region: CASSDGTGGNQPQHF. The DNA of the CDR3 is TGTGCCAGCAGTGACGGGACAGGGGGCAATCAGCCCCAGCATTTT. The genes are TRBV6-6 and TRBJ1-5; TRBD1 aligns across 10 bases. The V gene end was trimmed by 5 bases and the J gene end by 2 bases; junction bases not matched to a gene: 3. The CDR3 has 15 residues. CDR1 MNHNY and CDR2 SVGAGI come from the germline V gene (reference sequence).

CDR3 in DNA: TGTGCCAGCAGCCGGGACAGGACCCCGACGTTAACGCAGTATTTT. Its protein is CASSRDRTPTLTQYF. The chain has TRBV11-2 and TRBJ2-3; 8 nucleotides agree with TRBD1. V gave up 5 bases and J gave up 9 bases; unmatched junction bases: 13. CDR3 size: 15 residues. Germline CDR1 is SGHAT and CDR2 is FQNNGV.